The TCR beta chain described here comes from a study of T cells in Graves' hyperthyroidism and ophthalmopathy (dated by TCRdb to between 2017 and 2020). With regard to the full study: To identify distinguishing TCR V-J signatures, a discovery cohort of roughly 100 patients was used, comprising 43 with Graves' ophthalmopathy and around 60 with stable Graves' hyperthyroidism. The paper reports TCR Vbeta CDR3 sequencing of some 140 peripheral blood samples: approximately 41 ophthalmopathy, 75 to 80 hyperthyroidism and around 17 progressor patients. After blood sampling, hyperthyroidism patients were treated with methimazole at a starting dose of 30 mg daily, and ophthalmopathy patients were treated with high-dose intravenous methylprednisolone. Prospective prediction of ophthalmopathy was tested in an independent validation cohort of 18 to 20 hyperthyroidism patients and 17 patients who later progressed to ophthalmopathy. Thyroid tissue and blood T-cell repertoires from about six Graves' hyperthyroidism patients were also compared in the study. The roughly 99 discovery patients were divided at random into training and test sets in a 7:3 ratio. Beyond this particular receptor, the publication reports: Sample size was not statistically predetermined, and blinding of investigators to group allocation was not performed. Ophthalmopathy was separated from stable hyperthyroidism by a 13 V-J signature model, with approximately 90% sensitivity and around 81% specificity obtained in cross-validation and 80%/75% obtained in testing. Most expanded thyroid clonotypes (frequency above 0.001) were also found in blood, which suggests that blood repertoires may mirror thyroid immune responses. During validation, the model predicted progression to ophthalmopathy a median of about 5.9 months ahead of onset, with around 70% sensitivity and about 72% specificity.

The TCR beta CDR3 regions were amplified from the RNA transcripts. For the first round of RT-PCR on the TCR CDR3, the HTBI primer set was used together with the Qiagen OneStep RT-PCR kit. Libraries were constructed in a second round of multiplex PCR, after which size selection and purification were performed. The libraries were sequenced on an Illumina HiSeq2000 using paired-end 100 bp reads. Per the original workflow: Raw data were processed with SOAPnuke, discarding reads with adapters, uncalled bases, mean Phred below 15, or no exact constant-primer or identifier match. COPE v1.2.5 was used to merge high-quality paired reads, and clonotypes were defined as unique nucleotide sequences. MiTCR v1.1 was used to align the clonotypes against IMGT TRBV, TRBD and TRBJ reference segments. The analysis included only V-J combinations with a frequency above 0.0001, which together covered 99% to 99.2% of the repertoires. A TCS score was defined as the ratio between F50 (clonal expansion) and ExV (chaos), using BLOSUM62-based TCRdist between CDR3 peptides within each V-J. Welch's t-statistics and random forest reduced approximately 520 V-J features to 13, which were used in a naive Bayes classifier (R e1071). The raw public reads went through TCRdb reprocessing: fastp at Q25, MiXCR clone calling, in-frame beta chains kept. Each entry merges the rows of one CDR3 protein and shows their most common DNA and genes. The V and J calls follow TCRdb's processing rather than the paper's. In this sample the table shows around 540,000 distinct CDR3 sequences, just over 45% of which occur a single time. Nearly 8.5% of the sample goes to the ten largest clones.

Stable Graves' hyperthyroidism was defined as no progression to ophthalmopathy during 18 months of follow-up. The hyperthyroidism patients were between 18 and 65 years old and newly diagnosed, with a disease duration of less than 2 months. The study excluded patients with uncontrolled infections, other autoimmune diseases, pregnancy or lactation. Diagnoses were based on clinical symptoms, serum thyroxine and TRAb, thyroid ultrasound and orbital computed tomography. Total RNA was extracted using Trizol reagent, and RNA quality was assessed on an Agilent 2100 Bioanalyzer. The germline V gene provides CDR1 SQVTM and CDR2 ANQGSEA. V and J are trimmed by 4 bases and 19 bases, and the gene matches miss 8 bases of the junction. The CDR3 runs 11 amino acids, cysteine and phenylalanine included. The read is trimmed to its CDR3 DNA, 33 bases read in frame from base 1. As for this clonotype: No cognate antigen has been identified for it. The sample holds no much larger clone one base away, and base qualities are not on file.

Input material: peripheral blood or thyroid tissue (not recorded which). The clonotype was recovered from a woman aged 18-29 years with Graves' hyperthyroidism. Donor details come from another sample of the same person, matched by shared clones. The chain is assembled from TRBV29-1 and TRBJ2-6, with 9 central nucleotides matching TRBD1. In nucleotides, the sequence is TGCAGCGTTGTGCCCGGGACAGGGACAACTTTC. It encodes CSVVPGTGTTF.